A selection of T cell receptor beta chains follows, all from one sample in a study of CD4 and CD8 cells across lung adenocarcinoma regions. TCRdb redid the calling of the PCR reads with MiXCR, one entry per CDR3 protein. The data show some 11,000 distinct CDR3 sequences, less than 70% seen once. The sequenced material came from CD8+ T cells from the margin of a lung tumor. These receptors originate from a male donor with lung adenocarcinoma. The CD4 and CD8 labels of this study may be unreliable. Both conserved end residues are part of each CDR3. The order of the fields is J gene, D gene, clone size, V gene, CDR3 protein, CDR3 DNA. D genes are given only for firm matches. Rows give clone size only sometimes, using once, few, many, or a class for an expanded clone.

>TRBJ1-2|TRBD1|NA|TRBV7-2
CASSADRTYGYTF
TGTGCCAGCAGCGCGGACAGGACCTATGGCTACACCTTC
>TRBJ2-2|NA|NA|TRBV6-1
CASSDGGNTGELFF
TGTGCCAGCAGTGATGGAGGGAACACCGGGGAGCTGTTTTTT
>TRBJ2-5|NA|few|TRBV11-1
CASSSDGHQETQYF
TGTGCCAGCAGCTCGGACGGGCACCAAGAGACCCAGTACTTC
>TRBJ2-7|NA|NA|TRBV6-1
CASGEGLSYEQYF
TGTGCCAGCGGAGAGGGACTCTCCTACGAGCAGTACTTC
>TRBJ2-4|NA|NA|TRBV10-3
CAGNAGRQRNTQYF
TGTGCGGGCAACGCGGGGCGTCAGCGAAACACTCAGTACTTC
>TRBJ2-1|NA|NA|TRBV6-1
CASSGEYEQFF
TGTGCCAGCAGTGGGGAATATGAGCAGTTCTTC
>TRBJ2-7|NA|many|TRBV27
CASSLRTRGGYEQYF
TGTGCCAGCAGTTTACGTACCAGGGGGGGCTACGAGCAGTACTTC
>TRBJ2-1|NA|NA|TRBV10-1
CASSAGGATYNEQFF
TGCGCCAGCAGCGCGGGTGGGGCCACCTACAATGAGCAGTTCTTC
>TRBJ2-4|NA|NA|TRBV10-2
CRSTGRGAKNIQYF
TGCCGCAGCACGGGGCGGGGAGCCAAAAACATTCAGTACTTC
>TRBJ2-7|NA|few|TRBV6-1
CASKDRDYEQYF
TGTGCCAGCAAAGACCGGGACTACGAGCAGTACTTC
>TRBJ2-3|NA|NA|TRBV6-1
CASRELQAGGTDTQYF
TGTGCCAGCAGGGAACTCCAGGCTGGGGGCACAGATACGCAGTATTTT